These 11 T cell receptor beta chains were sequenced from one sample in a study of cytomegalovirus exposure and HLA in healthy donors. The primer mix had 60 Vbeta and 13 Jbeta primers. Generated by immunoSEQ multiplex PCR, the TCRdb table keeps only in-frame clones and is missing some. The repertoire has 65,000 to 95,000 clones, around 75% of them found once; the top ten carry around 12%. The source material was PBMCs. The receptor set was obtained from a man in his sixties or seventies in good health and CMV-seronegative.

The CDR3 reads CASSPGPVNSPLHF. In DNA, the CDR3 is TGTGCCAGCAGTCCTGGTCCGGTAAATTCACCCCTCCACTTT. The chain joins TRBV28 to TRBJ1-6; D remains unclear. CDR1 is MDHEN and CDR2 is SYDVKM in the germline V gene. The CDR3 is 14 residues long. Trimming cost V 5 bases and J 7 bases, with 12 bases left between them.

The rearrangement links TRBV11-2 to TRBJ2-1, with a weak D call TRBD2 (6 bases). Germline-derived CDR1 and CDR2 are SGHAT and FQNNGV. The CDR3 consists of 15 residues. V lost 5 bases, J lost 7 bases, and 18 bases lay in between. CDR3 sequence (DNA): TGTGCCAGCAGCCTATTGAAGGGGAGGCAGAATGAGCAGTTCTTC. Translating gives CASSLLKGRQNEQFF.

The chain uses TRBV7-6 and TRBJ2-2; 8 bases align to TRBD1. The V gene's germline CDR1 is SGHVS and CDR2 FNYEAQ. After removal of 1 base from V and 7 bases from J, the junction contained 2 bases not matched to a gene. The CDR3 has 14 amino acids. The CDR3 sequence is CASSLGQGIGELFF. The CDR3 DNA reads TGTGCCAGCAGCTTAGGACAGGGGATCGGGGAGCTGTTTTTT.

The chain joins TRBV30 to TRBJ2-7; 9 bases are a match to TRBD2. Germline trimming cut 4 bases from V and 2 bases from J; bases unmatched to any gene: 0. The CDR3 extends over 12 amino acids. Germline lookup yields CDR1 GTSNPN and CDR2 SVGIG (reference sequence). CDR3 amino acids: CAWTSGTYEQYF. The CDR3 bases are TGTGCCTGGACTAGCGGGACCTACGAGCAGTACTTC.

This chain's CDR3 is CASSRTENYGYTF. DNA for the CDR3: TGTGCCAGCAGCCGGACAGAAAACTATGGCTACACCTTC. The chain uses TRBV7-9 and TRBJ1-2; TRBD1 is a possible D gene (6 bases). The CDR3 runs to 13 residues. Germline loops: CDR1 SEHNR, CDR2 FQNEAQ (reference sequence). The V gene lost 5 bases and the J gene lost 2 bases, with 9 bases spanning the gap.

The CDR3 DNA is TGTGCCAGCAGACCCTTGGGGCGGGAGACCCAGTACTTC. It yields the protein CASRPLGRETQYF. The rearrangement links TRBV7-8 to TRBJ2-5; D possibly corresponds to TRBD1 (5 bases). This CDR3 comprises 13 residues. Trimming left V 6 bases short and J 5 bases short, with 13 bases between. Germline V gene lookup returns CDR1 SGHVS and CDR2 FQNEAQ.

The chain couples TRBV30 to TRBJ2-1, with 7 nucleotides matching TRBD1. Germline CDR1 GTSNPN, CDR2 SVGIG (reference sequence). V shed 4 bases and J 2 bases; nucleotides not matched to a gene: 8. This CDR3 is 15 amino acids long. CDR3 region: CAWTLGGFTYNEQFF. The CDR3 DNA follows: TGTGCCTGGACCCTAGGGGGCTTTACCTACAATGAGCAGTTCTTC.

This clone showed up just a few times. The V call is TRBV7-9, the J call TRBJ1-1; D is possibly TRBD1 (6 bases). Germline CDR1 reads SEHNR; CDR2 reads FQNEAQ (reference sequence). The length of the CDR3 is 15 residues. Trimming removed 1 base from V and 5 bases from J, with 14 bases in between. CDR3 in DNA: TGTGCCAGCAGCTTAGAACAGGGAGGGGTTACTGAAGCTTTCTTT. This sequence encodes CASSLEQGGVTEAFF.

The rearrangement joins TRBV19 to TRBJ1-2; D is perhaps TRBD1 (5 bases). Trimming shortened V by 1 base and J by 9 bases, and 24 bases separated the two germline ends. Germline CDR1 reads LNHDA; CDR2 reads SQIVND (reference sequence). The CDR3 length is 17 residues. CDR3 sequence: CASSIGLGRPGRLSYTF. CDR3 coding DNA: TGTGCCAGTAGTATAGGGTTGGGCCGGCCAGGGCGCCTGAGCTACACCTTC.

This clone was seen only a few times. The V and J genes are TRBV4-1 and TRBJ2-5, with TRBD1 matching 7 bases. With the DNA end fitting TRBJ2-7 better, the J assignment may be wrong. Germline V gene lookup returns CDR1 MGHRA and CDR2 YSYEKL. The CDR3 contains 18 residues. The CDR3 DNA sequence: TGCGCCAGCAGTCTGACCGGACCCGGGACAGAGAGGACCTACGAGCAGTACTTC. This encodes CASSLTGPGTERTYEQYF.

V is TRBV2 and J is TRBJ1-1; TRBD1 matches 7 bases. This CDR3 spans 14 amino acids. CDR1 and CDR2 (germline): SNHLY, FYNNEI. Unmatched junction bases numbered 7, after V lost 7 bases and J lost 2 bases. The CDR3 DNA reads TGTGCCAGCATCATGACAGGGCCAAACACTGAAGCTTTCTTT. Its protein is CASIMTGPNTEAFF.